This is a list of T cell receptor beta chains from one sample in a study of shared clonotypes between healthy human individuals. Libraries were prepared by immunoSEQ multiplex PCR; TCRdb keeps only in-frame clonotypes and omits some of them. The repertoire holds 1,400,000 or so clones, with 98% to 99% as singletons. The sample consisted of naive CD4+ T cells sorted from blood. These receptors were collected from a man aged 30-40 years in good health. Each CDR3 is given with its conserved first and last residue.

v_call,j_call,cdr3_aa
TRBV2,TRBJ2-1,CASSETGQEGKFF
TRBV5-1,TRBJ2-3,CASSLGLAGDADTQYF
TRBV5-1,TRBJ2-7,CASSFRAQAYEQYF
TRBV28,TRBJ2-1,CASPPPGGPYNEQFF
TRBV5-1,TRBJ1-1,CASSSRQGAGTEAFF
TRBV5-1,TRBJ1-1,CASSPAGTTEAFF
TRBV4-1,TRBJ2-7,CASSQPGQGLSYEQYF
TRBV18,TRBJ2-2,CASSPQISNTGELFF
TRBV4-3,TRBJ1-4,CASSQDGGFNEKLFF
TRBV25-1,TRBJ2-2,CAGPRRGGGVTGELFF
TRBV7-8,TRBJ2-1,CASSARQGPYNEQFF
TRBV2,TRBJ2-7,CASSEGDRETYEQYF
TRBV11-3,TRBJ2-3,CASSLDQAGSGTDTQYF
TRBV28,TRBJ2-7,CASRASGSRYEQYF
TRBV18,TRBJ2-2,CASSPGSNTGELFF
TRBV6-1,TRBJ2-7,CASSRSGTYEQYF
TRBV15,TRBJ2-1,CATSRHSTGDNEQFF
TRBV9,TRBJ2-5,CASSSRTGVRETQYF
TRBV5-6,TRBJ1-2,CASSASNQDYTF
TRBV27,TRBJ1-4,CASSFQGSGEKLFF
TRBV19,TRBJ1-5,CASSIHRQPQHF
TRBV7-9,TRBJ2-5,CASHRGSTETQYF
TRBV7-7,TRBJ2-5,CASSYGLGGGETQYF
TRBV7-9,TRBJ2-1,CASSLAGTYNEQFF
TRBV6-4,TRBJ2-7,CASSDQGLAGGGSSYEQYF
TRBV6-5,TRBJ2-1,CASSKIPLAYNEQFF
TRBV9,TRBJ2-7,CASSVGQVNEQYF
TRBV7-9,TRBJ2-2,CASSSRPTGVSGELFF
TRBV2,TRBJ1-5,CASSPTGVQPQHF
TRBV5-1,TRBJ2-1,CASSLAAEQFF
TRBV5-8,TRBJ1-1,CASSLTGRANTEAFF
TRBV14,TRBJ2-7,CASSQGSPGGEQYF
TRBV29-1,TRBJ2-3,CSVVRGLTDTQYF
TRBV10-3,TRBJ1-1,CAISESGAVAFF
TRBV7-2,TRBJ1-2,CASSTDRGRGYTF
TRBV5-1,TRBJ2-5,CASTLEQRETQYF
TRBV10-2,TRBJ2-7,CASSEPSYEQYF
TRBV9,TRBJ2-3,CASNLLGHHTDTQYF
TRBV10-3,TRBJ1-1,CAIRRTGPGGTEAFF
TRBV7-2,TRBJ2-5,CASSLTWGETQYF
TRBV6-1,TRBJ2-7,CASSDGGPSYEQYF
TRBV6-1,TRBJ2-7,CASTIQGSSYEQYF
TRBV28,TRBJ1-5,CASSHRASPDQPQHF
TRBV5-1,TRBJ2-3,CASSNPSTDTQYF
TRBV9,TRBJ2-3,CASSVSRVRTDTQYF
TRBV5-1,TRBJ2-4,CASSLGTDGNIQYF
TRBV23-1,TRBJ2-1,CASSQYTIAGFAPSYNEQFF
TRBV7-2,TRBJ2-4,CASSLVTAENIQYF
TRBV6-6,TRBJ1-5,CASSYSLGNQPQHF
TRBV2,TRBJ2-7,CASGTPYEQYF
TRBV28,TRBJ2-5,CASSKVQETQYF
TRBV6-5,TRBJ2-7,CASSYYTGTESYEQYF
TRBV2,TRBJ1-4,CASLIMAANEKLFF